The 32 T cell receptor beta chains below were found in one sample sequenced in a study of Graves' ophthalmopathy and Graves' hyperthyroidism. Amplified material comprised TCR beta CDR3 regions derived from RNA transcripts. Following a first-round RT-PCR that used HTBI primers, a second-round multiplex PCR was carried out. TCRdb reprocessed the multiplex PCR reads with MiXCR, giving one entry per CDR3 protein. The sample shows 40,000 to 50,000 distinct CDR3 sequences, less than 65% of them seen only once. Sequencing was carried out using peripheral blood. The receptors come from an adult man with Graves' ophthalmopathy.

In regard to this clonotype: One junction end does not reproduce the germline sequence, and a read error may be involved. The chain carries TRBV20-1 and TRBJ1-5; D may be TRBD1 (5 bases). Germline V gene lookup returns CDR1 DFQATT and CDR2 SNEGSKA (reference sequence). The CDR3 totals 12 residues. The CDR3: CSAYRNNQPQHF. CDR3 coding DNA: TGCAGTGCTTACAGGAATAATCAGCCCCAGCACTTT.

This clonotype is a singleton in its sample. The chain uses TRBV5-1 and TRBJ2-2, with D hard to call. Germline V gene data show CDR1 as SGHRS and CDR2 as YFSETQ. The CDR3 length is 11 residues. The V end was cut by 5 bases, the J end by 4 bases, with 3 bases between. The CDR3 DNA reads TGCGCCAGCAGAATCACCGGGGAGCTGTTTTTT. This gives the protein CASRITGELFF.

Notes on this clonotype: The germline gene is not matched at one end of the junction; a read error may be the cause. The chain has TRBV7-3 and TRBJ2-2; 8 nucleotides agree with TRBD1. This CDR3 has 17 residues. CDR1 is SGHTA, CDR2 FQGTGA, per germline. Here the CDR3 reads CASSLHCQGANIGEVFF. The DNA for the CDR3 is TGTGCCAGCAGCTTACATTGTCAGGGGGCTAACATCGGGGAGGTGTTTTTT.

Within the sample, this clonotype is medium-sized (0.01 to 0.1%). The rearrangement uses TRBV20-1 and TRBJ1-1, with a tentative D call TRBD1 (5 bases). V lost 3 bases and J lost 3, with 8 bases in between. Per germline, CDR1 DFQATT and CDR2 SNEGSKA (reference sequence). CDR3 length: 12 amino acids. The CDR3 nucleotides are TGCAGTGCTAGCGAAGGGGACACTGAAGCTTTCTTT. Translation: CSASEGDTEAFF.

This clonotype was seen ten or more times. The CDR3 bases are TGTGCCGCGATGACAGGGGGTGGAAACACCATATATTTT. Translation: CAAMTGGGNTIYF. The genes are TRBV6-5 and TRBJ1-3; TRBD1 matches 9 bases. The length of the CDR3 is 13 residues. The J segment lost 3 bases and the V segment lost 11 bases, leaving 5 bases of the junction unmatched. The V gene's germline CDR1 is MNHEY and CDR2 SVGAGI.

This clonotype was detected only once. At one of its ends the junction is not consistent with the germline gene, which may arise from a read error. The CDR3 region has the DNA TGTGCCAGCAGCGCGGGACTAGCGGGGGCCACAGATACGCAGTATTTC. The encoded protein is CASSAGLAGATDTQYF. This chain uses TRBV9 with TRBJ2-3, with 14 bases lining up with TRBD2. CDR3 length equals 16 residues. CDR1 is SGDLS and CDR2 is YYNGEE in the germline V gene.

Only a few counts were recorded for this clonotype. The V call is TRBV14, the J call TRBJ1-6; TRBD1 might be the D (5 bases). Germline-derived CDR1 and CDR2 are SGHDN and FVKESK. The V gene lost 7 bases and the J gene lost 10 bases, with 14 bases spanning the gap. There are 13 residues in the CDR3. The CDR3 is CASKLSGGSPLHF. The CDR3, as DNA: TGTGCCAGCAAACTATCGGGGGGATCACCCCTCCACTTT.

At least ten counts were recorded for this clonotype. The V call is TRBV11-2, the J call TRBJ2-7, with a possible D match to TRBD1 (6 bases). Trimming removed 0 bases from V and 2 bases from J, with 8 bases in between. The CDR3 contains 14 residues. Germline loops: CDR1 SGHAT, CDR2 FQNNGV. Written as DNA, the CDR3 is TGTGCCAGCAGCTTAGAGACAGGACCCTACGAGCAGTACTTC. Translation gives CASSLETGPYEQYF. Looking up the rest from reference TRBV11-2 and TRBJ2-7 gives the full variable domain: EAGVAQSPRYKIIEKRQSVAFWCNPISGHATLYWYQQILGQGPKLLIQFQNNGVVDDSQLPKDRFSAERLKGVDSTLKIQPAKLEDSAVYLCASSLETGPYEQYFGPGTRLTVT.

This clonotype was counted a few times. In nucleotides, the CDR3 is TGTGCCAGCAGCTCCCAGGGGATCTATGGCTACACCTTC. This codes for CASSSQGIYGYTF. V is TRBV7-9 and J is TRBJ1-2; D is perhaps TRBD1 (6 bases). Trimming took off 4 bases at V and 4 bases at J, with 10 bases between the two ends. Germline CDR1 reads SEHNR; CDR2 reads FQNEAQ (reference sequence). This CDR3 region has 13 residues.

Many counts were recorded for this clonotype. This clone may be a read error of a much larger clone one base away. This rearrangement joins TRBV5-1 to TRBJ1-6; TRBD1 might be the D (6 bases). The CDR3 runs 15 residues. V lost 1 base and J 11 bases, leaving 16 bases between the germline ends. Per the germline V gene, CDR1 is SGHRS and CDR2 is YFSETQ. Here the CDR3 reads CASSLLGGGDPPLHF. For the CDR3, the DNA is TGCGCCAGCAGCTTGTTAGGGGGGGGCGATCCACCCCTCCACTTT.

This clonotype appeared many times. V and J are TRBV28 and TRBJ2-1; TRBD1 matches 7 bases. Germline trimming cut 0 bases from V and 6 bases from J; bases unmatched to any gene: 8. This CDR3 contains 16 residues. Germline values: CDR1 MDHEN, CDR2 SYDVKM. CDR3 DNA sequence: TGTGCCAGCAGTTTATGGTCCGTCAAGGGGGCCAATGAGCAGTTCTTC. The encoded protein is CASSLWSVKGANEQFF.

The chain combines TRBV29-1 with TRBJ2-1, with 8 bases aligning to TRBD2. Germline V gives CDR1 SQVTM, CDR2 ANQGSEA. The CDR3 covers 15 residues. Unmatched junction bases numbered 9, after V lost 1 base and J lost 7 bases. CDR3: CSVEGRGGQVNEQFF. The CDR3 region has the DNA TGCAGCGTTGAAGGCCGGGGGGGCCAAGTTAATGAGCAGTTCTTC.

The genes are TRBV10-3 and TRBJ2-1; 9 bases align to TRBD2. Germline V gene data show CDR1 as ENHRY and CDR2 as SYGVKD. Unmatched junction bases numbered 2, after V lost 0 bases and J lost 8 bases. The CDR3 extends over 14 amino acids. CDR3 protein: CAISESRLADEQFF. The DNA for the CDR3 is TGTGCCATCAGTGAGTCGCGACTAGCGGATGAGCAGTTCTTC.

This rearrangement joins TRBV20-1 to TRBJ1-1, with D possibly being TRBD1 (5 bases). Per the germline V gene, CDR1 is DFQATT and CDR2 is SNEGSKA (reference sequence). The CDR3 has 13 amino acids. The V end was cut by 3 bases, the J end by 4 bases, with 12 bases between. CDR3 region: CSARARGITEAFF. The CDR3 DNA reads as TGCAGTGCTAGGGCTAGGGGTATCACTGAAGCTTTCTTT.

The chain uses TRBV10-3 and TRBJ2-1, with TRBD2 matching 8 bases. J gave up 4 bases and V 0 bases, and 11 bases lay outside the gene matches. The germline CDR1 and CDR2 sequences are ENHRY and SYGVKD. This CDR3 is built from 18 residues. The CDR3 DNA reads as TGTGCCATCAGTGAGTCAGGGGTAGCGGGACAACCTTACAATGAGCAGTTCTTC. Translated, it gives CAISESGVAGQPYNEQFF.

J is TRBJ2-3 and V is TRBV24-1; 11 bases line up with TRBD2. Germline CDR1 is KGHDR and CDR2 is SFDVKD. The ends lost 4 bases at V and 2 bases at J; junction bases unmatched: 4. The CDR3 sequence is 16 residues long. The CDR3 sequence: CATSDPGLAATDTQYF. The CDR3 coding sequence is TGTGCCACCAGTGACCCGGGACTAGCGGCCACAGATACGCAGTATTTT.

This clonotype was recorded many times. In nucleotides, the CDR3 is TGCGCCAGCAGCCAAGGGATAGGACAGGGGTATTCCGGGGAGCTGTTTTTT. Translated: CASSQGIGQGYSGELFF. The genes are TRBV4-1 and TRBJ2-2; 9 bases fit TRBD1. Germline values: CDR1 MGHRA, CDR2 YSYEKL. With 1 base clipped from V and 6 bases from J, the junction kept 9 bases outside the gene matches. The CDR3 runs 17 residues.

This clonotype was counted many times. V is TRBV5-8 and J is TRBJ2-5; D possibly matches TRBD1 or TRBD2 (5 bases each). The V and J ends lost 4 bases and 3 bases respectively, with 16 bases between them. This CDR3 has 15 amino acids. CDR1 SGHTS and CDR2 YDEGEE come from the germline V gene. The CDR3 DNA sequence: TGTGCCAGCAGCCCGCCCTTGGGGACCGAAGAGACCCAGTACTTC. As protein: CASSPPLGTEETQYF.

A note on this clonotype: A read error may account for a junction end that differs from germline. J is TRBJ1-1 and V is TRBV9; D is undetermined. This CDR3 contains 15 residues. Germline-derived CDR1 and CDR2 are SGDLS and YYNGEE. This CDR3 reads CASSVLPSVNAEAFF. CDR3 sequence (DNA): TGTGCCAGCAGCGTTCTACCCTCGGTCAACGCTGAAGCTTTCTTC.

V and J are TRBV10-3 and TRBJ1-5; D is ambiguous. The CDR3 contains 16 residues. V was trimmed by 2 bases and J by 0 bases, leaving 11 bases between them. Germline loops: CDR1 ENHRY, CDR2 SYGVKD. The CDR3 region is CAISEARGDSNQPQHF. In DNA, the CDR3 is TGTGCCATCAGTGAGGCCCGGGGAGATAGCAATCAGCCCCAGCATTTT.

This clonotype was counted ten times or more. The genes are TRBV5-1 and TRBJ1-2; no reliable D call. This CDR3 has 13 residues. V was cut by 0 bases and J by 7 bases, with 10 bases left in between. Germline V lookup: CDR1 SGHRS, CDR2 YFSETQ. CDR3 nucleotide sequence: TGCGCCAGCAGCTTGGCTGGGATTGGTGGCTACACCTTC. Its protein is CASSLAGIGGYTF.

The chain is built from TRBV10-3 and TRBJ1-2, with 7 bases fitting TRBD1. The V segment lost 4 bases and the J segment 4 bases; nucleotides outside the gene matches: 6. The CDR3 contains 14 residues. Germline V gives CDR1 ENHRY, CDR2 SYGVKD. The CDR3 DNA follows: TGTGCCATCAGTGGACAGGGAGGGATCTATGGCTACACCTTC. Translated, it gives CAISGQGGIYGYTF.

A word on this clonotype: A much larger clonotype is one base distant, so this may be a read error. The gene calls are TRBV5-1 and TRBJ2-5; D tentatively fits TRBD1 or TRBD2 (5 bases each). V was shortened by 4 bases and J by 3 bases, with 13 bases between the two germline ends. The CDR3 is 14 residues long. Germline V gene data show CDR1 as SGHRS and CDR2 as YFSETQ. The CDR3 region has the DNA TGCGCCAGCAGCCCGAGGGGCCAAGAAGAGACCCAGTACTTC. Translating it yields CASSPRGQEETQYF.

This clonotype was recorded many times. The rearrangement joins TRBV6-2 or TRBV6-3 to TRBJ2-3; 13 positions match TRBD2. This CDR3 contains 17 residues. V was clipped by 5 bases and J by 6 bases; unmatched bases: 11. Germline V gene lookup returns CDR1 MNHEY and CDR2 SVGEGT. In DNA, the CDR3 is TGTGCCAGCAGTGCGCCTGTCGGACTAGCGGGAGCCGATACGCAGTATTTT. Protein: CASSAPVGLAGADTQYF.

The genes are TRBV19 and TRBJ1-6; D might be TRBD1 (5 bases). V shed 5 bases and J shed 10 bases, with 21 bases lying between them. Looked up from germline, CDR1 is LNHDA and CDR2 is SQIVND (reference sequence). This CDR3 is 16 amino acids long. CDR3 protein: CASSSGLGRECSPLHF. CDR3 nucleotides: TGTGCCAGTAGTTCTGGGTTGGGACGGGAATGCTCACCCCTCCACTTT.

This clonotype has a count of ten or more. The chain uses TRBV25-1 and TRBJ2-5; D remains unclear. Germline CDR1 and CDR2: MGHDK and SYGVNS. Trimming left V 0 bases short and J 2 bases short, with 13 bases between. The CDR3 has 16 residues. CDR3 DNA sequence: TGTGCCAGCAGTGAATATATCACTGCGGTACAAGAGACCCAGTACTTC. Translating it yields CASSEYITAVQETQYF.

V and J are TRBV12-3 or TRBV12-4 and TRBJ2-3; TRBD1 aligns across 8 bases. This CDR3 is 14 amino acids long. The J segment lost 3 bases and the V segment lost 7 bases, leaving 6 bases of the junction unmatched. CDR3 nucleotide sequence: TGTGCCAGCATCCTGACAGGGGCGACAGATACGCAGTATTTT. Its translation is CASILTGATDTQYF.

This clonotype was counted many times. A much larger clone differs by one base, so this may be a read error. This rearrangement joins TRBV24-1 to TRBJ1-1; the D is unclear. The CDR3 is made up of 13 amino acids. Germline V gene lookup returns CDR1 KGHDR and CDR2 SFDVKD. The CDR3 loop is CATSDEQLTEASF. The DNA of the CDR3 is TGTGCCACCAGTGATGAACAACTCACTGAAGCTTCCTTT.

The CDR3 is CSARFVNSGANVLTF. The CDR3 DNA follows: TGCAGTGCTCGGTTCGTAAACTCTGGGGCCAACGTCCTGACTTTC. The rearrangement uses TRBV20-1 and TRBJ2-6; no reliable D call. V lost 5 bases to trimming and J lost 0 bases, with 11 bases between them. From germline, CDR1 is DFQATT and CDR2 SNEGSKA (reference sequence). CDR3 length: 15 residues.

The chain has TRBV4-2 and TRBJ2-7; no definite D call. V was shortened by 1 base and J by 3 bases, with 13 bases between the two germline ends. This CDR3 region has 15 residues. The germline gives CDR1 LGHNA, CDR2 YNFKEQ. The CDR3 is CASSQGHGIFYEQYF. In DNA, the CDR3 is TGTGCCAGCAGCCAAGGGCATGGAATTTTCTACGAGCAGTACTTC.

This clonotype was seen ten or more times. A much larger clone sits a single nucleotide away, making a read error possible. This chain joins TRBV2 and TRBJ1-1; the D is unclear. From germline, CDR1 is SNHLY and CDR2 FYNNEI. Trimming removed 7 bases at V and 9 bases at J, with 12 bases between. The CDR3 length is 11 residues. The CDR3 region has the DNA TGTGCCAGCACCCCCACGACTAAAGCTTTCTTT. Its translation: CASTPTTKAFF.

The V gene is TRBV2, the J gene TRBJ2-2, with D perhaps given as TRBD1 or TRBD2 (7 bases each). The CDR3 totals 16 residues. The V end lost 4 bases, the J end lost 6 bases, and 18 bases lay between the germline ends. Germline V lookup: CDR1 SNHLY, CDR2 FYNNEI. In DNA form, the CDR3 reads TGTGCCAGCAGTGGGTGGTCAGGGGGGGACGCCGGGGAGCTGTTTTTT. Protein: CASSGWSGGDAGELFF. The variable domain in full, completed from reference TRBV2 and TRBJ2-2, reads EPEVTQTPSHQVTQMGQEVILRCVPISNHLYFYWYRQILGQKVEFLVSFYNNEISEKSEIFDDQFSVERPDGSNFTLKIRSTKLEDSAMYFCASSGWSGGDAGELFFGEGSRLTVL.